The 23 T cell receptor beta chains below were found in one sample sequenced in a study of T cells in women clearing cervical HPV infection. The table came from immunoSEQ multiplex PCR; TCRdb's copy has only in-frame clones and leaves some out. This sample's table has some 33,000 clones. Sequenced material: blood buffy coat. The receptors derive from a woman between 18 and 70 years old with a cervical HPV16 infection that either progressed to CIN3+ or cleared (not recorded which).

A remark on this clone: At one end, the junction sequence differs from germline, possibly due to a read error. The read falls 3 residues short of the CDR3 end, and the missing part is taken from the germline J gene. This same CDR3 is encoded by further DNA sequences in the sample. This chain connects TRBV19 to TRBJ1-2; D is undetermined. The germline CDR1 and CDR2 sequences are LNHDA and SQIVND (reference sequence). The CDR3 has 11 amino acids. CDR3 region: CASSIGYDYTF. CDR3 DNA (partial): TGTGCCAGTAGTATCGGGTATGAC.

As concerns this clone: From the germline J gene comes the end of the CDR3, since the read stops 3 residues before it. This sequence joins TRBV18 and TRBJ1-2, with 7 bases fitting TRBD1. Germline CDR1 is KGHSH and CDR2 is LQKENI. This CDR3 region has 13 residues. The CDR3 is CASSPLRDSAYTF. CDR3 DNA (partial): TGTGCCAGCTCACCACTCCGGGACAGTGCC.

About this clone: The read ends 3 residues before the CDR3 terminus; that terminus is restored from the germline J gene. The chain joins TRBV28 to TRBJ2-7; D unresolved. There are 11 residues in the CDR3. The V end lost 5 bases, the J end lost 3 bases, and 5 bases lay between the germline ends. CDR1 MDHEN and CDR2 SYDVKM come from the germline V gene. The CDR3 loop is CASSLIYEQYF. The sequenced CDR3 bases are TGTGCCAGCAGTCTTATCTACGAG.

Remarks on this clone: Read sequence stops 3 residues before the CDR3 end, and the germline J gene provides the missing end. This chain joins TRBV30 and TRBJ2-7; D perhaps matches TRBD1 (5 bases). The CDR3 is made up of 13 amino acids. Per germline, CDR1 GTSNPN and CDR2 SVGIG (reference sequence). Trimming pared 0 bases from V and 3 bases from J, leaving 9 bases between. The part of the CDR3 DNA that was read is TGTGCCTGGAGTGTAGGGGTAGGCTACGAG. It encodes CAWSVGVGYE. From start to end, the CDR3 is CAWSVGVGYEQYF.

To note about this clone: The read ends 3 residues shy of where the CDR3 ends; the end is completed using the germline J gene. This chain connects TRBV7-9 to TRBJ1-1; D is unresolved. The CDR3 has 13 residues. Germline V gene sequence: CDR1 SEHNR, CDR2 FQNEAQ (reference sequence). The CDR3: CASSLAGGLGAFF. The CDR3 bases that were read are TGTGCCAGCAGCTTAGCAGGAGGGCTCGGA.

Note on this clone: The missing CDR3 end, 3 residues past where the read stops, is filled in from the germline J gene. The chain joins TRBV18 to TRBJ2-7; possible D gene TRBD1, 5 bases. The germline V and J ends were trimmed by 8 bases and 2 bases, with 10 bases remaining between them. Germline V lookup: CDR1 KGHSH, CDR2 LQKENI. CDR3 length equals 12 residues. Incomplete CDR3 DNA: TGTGCCAGCCCAGGGCAGGCCTACGAG. Translated, it gives CASPGQAYE. The complete CDR3 sequence is CASPGQAYEQYF.

In regard to this clone: From the germline J gene comes the end of the CDR3, since the read stops 3 residues before it. This sequence joins TRBV19 and TRBJ1-1; 7 bases agree with TRBD1. This CDR3 is built from 14 residues. Looked up from germline, CDR1 is LNHDA and CDR2 is SQIVND (reference sequence). Germline trimming cut 7 bases from V and 1 base from J; bases unmatched to any gene: 6. The CDR3 sequence: CASTRGQTNTEAFF. Incomplete CDR3 DNA: TGTGCCAGTACAAGGGGACAGACGAACACTGAA.

Remarks on this clone: The CDR3 end lies 3 residues beyond the end of the read and is filled in from the germline J gene. The gene calls are TRBV20-1 and TRBJ2-7; 11 bases agree with TRBD1. V was pared by 4 bases and J by 3 bases, with 2 bases of the junction left unmatched. CDR1 and CDR2 (germline): DFQATT, SNEGSKA (reference sequence). The CDR3 is made up of 13 amino acids. The DNA read from the CDR3 is TGCAGTGCTAAAGGGACAGGGGGCTACGAG. It yields the protein CSAKGTGGYE. The CDR3 in its entirety is CSAKGTGGYEQYF.

As regards this clone: The CDR3 is cut off 3 residues early in the read; its end comes from the germline J gene. The J gene is TRBJ2-1, the V gene TRBV5-1, with 9 bases lining up with TRBD1. Germline CDR1 and CDR2: SGHRS and YFSETQ. The CDR3 covers 16 residues. The junction had 11 bases not matched to a gene; V was cut back by 4 bases and J by 6 bases. CDR3 amino acids: CASSRWTGEGGNEQFF. CDR3 DNA (partial): TGCGCCAGCAGCCGATGGACAGGGGAGGGTGGCAATGAG.

As regards this clone: The read finishes 3 residues shy of the CDR3 end, and the germline J gene is used to complete it. The V call is TRBV5-1, the J call TRBJ2-7; D perhaps matches TRBD1 (6 bases). The CDR3 has 14 residues. The V gene's germline CDR1 is SGHRS and CDR2 YFSETQ. The V gene lost 5 bases and the J gene lost 2 bases, with 14 bases spanning the gap. The CDR3 region is CASRTGTITYEQYF. The covered CDR3 bases are TGCGCCAGCAGAACCGGGACAATAACCTACGAG.

With respect to this clone: The CDR3 end is not reached by the read, which stops 3 residues before it; the germline J gene fills it in. The V and J genes are TRBV14 and TRBJ2-1; 8 nucleotides agree with TRBD2. V gave up 6 bases and J gave up 4 bases; unmatched junction bases: 14. CDR1 is SGHDN, CDR2 FVKESK, per germline. CDR3 size: 17 residues. This chain's CDR3 is CASRSAGTRDGYNEQFF. Incomplete CDR3 DNA: TGTGCCAGCAGATCAGCCGGGACTAGAGATGGATACAATGAG.

A note on this clone: The read is 3 residues too short to cover the CDR3 end, so that end is filled in from the germline J gene. J is TRBJ2-1 and V is TRBV20-1; 14 nucleotides agree with TRBD2. V lost 6 bases and J lost 4; bases outside the gene matches: 5. The CDR3 has 15 residues. Germline V gives CDR1 DFQATT, CDR2 SNEGSKA (reference sequence). Partial CDR3 DNA: TGCAGTGCAAGACTAGCGGGAGGGGTTTACAATGAG. Its translation is CSARLAGGVYNE. Given in full, the CDR3 is CSARLAGGVYNEQFF.

The sequenced CDR3 bases are TGTGCCTGGAGTCCGGGA. Amino acid sequence: CAWSPG. The complete CDR3 protein is CAWSPGAFF. The rearrangement joins TRBV30 to TRBJ1-1; no definite D call. Sequencing ends 3 residues short of the CDR3 end; the germline J gene provides the rest. The V gene's germline CDR1 is GTSNPN and CDR2 SVGIG (reference sequence). This CDR3 contains 9 residues.

As regards this clone: Sequencing ends 3 residues short of the CDR3 end; the germline J gene provides the rest. The chain is built from TRBV18 and TRBJ1-2, with D perhaps matching TRBD1 (6 bases). In germline, CDR1 is KGHSH, CDR2 LQKENI. The CDR3 is 14 residues long. Trimming left V 3 bases short and J 3 bases short, with 11 bases between. The covered CDR3 bases are TGTGCCAGCTCACCCCGGACAGATGACTATGGC. Its protein is CASSPRTDDYG. From start to end, the CDR3 is CASSPRTDDYGYTF. Based on the CDR3 plus reference TRBV18 and TRBJ1-2, the full variable domain is NAGVMQNPRHLVRRRGQEARLRCSPMKGHSHVYWYRQLPEEGLKFMVYLQKENIIDESGMPKERFSAEFPKEGPSILRIQQVVRGDSAAYFCASSPRTDDYGYTFGSGTRLTVV.

Of note for this clone: The read falls 3 residues short of the CDR3 end, and the missing part is taken from the germline J gene. J is TRBJ1-5 and V is TRBV5-1, with 7 bases aligning to TRBD1. CDR3 size: 14 residues. From germline, CDR1 is SGHRS and CDR2 YFSETQ. The V segment lost 5 bases and the J segment 7 bases; nucleotides outside the gene matches: 9. CDR3 region: CASSLTGEGQPQHF. The covered CDR3 bases are TGCGCCAGCAGTCTTACAGGGGAAGGGCAGCCC.

Details on this clone: The read gets to within 3 residues of the CDR3 end, and the germline J gene fills in the rest. The V call is TRBV2, the J call TRBJ2-1; 11 bases match TRBD2. Germline V gene data show CDR1 as SNHLY and CDR2 as FYNNEI. This CDR3 comprises 19 residues. Losses at the gene ends were 3 bases for V and 5 bases for J; bases not matched to a gene: 15. CDR3 residues: CASSDLGEGAGLADNEQFF. The CDR3 DNA, read in part, is TGTGCCAGCAGTGACCTGGGGGAGGGTGCGGGACTAGCGGACAATGAG. Filled out from reference TRBV2 and TRBJ2-1, the complete variable domain reads EPEVTQTPSHQVTQMGQEVILRCVPISNHLYFYWYRQILGQKVEFLVSFYNNEISEKSEIFDDQFSVERPDGSNFTLKIRSTKLEDSAMYFCASSDLGEGAGLADNEQFFGPGTRLTVL.

As concerns this clone: The read stops 3 residues short of the end of the CDR3; the missing end is completed from the germline J gene. V and J are TRBV20-1 and TRBJ2-5; 8 bases map to TRBD2. CDR1 is DFQATT, CDR2 SNEGSKA, per germline (reference sequence). The CDR3 sequence is 15 residues long. CDR3 bases read: TGCAGTGCTAGTCTCAGACTAGCGACCACAGATACC. It is translated as CSASLRLATTDT. The CDR3 as a whole reads CSASLRLATTDTQYF.

In the case of this clone: The observed sequence ends 3 residues before the CDR3 terminus, with the missing tail filled in from the germline J gene. The gene calls are TRBV29-1 and TRBJ2-2, with D hard to call. Per germline, CDR1 SQVTM and CDR2 ANQGSEA. This CDR3 has 13 amino acids. V was shortened by 5 bases and J by 5 bases, with 12 bases between the two germline ends. The CDR3: CSVKTQLTGELFF. CDR3 bases read: TGCAGCGTTAAGACTCAACTTACCGGGGAG.

A remark on this clone: The read finishes 3 residues shy of the CDR3 end, and the germline J gene is used to complete it. This chain links TRBV14 with TRBJ1-4; possible D gene TRBD1, 5 bases. The CDR3 sequence is 14 residues long. Germline loops: CDR1 SGHDN, CDR2 FVKESK. CDR3 bases read: TGTGCCAGCAGCCTTAGCGGGGCCCAGCCACCA. Translating gives CASSLSGAQPP. The CDR3, in full, reads CASSLSGAQPPLFF.

A note on this clone: The CDR3 extends 3 residues past the end of the read, so its final part is completed from the germline J gene. The rearrangement links TRBV7-6 to TRBJ2-5; TRBD2 aligns across 7 bases. Trimming removed 5 bases from V and 5 bases from J; junction bases left unmatched: 2. Germline lookup yields CDR1 SGHVS and CDR2 FNYEAQ. There are 12 residues in the CDR3. CDR3 region: CASSRGSETQYF. The sequenced CDR3 bases are TGTGCCAGCAGCCGCGGGAGTGAGACC.

In regard to this clone: Read sequence stops 3 residues before the CDR3 end, and the germline J gene provides the missing end. This sequence joins TRBV6-2 or TRBV6-3 and TRBJ2-1; 10 bases align to TRBD2. Trimming removed 6 bases from V and 3 bases from J; junction bases left unmatched: 8. The CDR3 covers 16 residues. Looked up from germline, CDR1 is MNHEY and CDR2 is SVGEGT. The CDR3 bases that were read are TGTGCCAGCAGCCGAAGCGGGGGGGCCGGCTACAATGAG. The encoded protein is CASSRSGGAGYNE. The whole CDR3 region reads CASSRSGGAGYNEQFF.

To note about this clone: The missing CDR3 end, 3 residues past where the read stops, is filled in from the germline J gene. The genes are TRBV10-3 and TRBJ1-3; D possibly corresponds to TRBD1 (6 bases). Deletions cut 6 bases from V and 1 base from J, with 10 bases between. CDR1 and CDR2 (germline): ENHRY, SYGVKD. This CDR3 contains 14 residues. CDR3 in amino acids: CAIRDTGSGNTIYF. The sequenced CDR3 bases are TGTGCCATCAGGGATACAGGGTCTGGAAACACC.

Regarding this clone: Read data end 3 residues before the CDR3 end; the end is taken from the germline J gene. The V call is TRBV19, the J call TRBJ1-1; perhaps TRBD1 as D (5 bases). Germline loops: CDR1 LNHDA, CDR2 SQIVND (reference sequence). The length of the CDR3 is 15 residues. The CDR3 bases that were read are TGTGCCAGTAGTATCACAGGAGTCTCCTACAATGAG. This sequence encodes CASSITGVSYNE. The whole CDR3 sequence reads CASSITGVSYNEAFF.